A single sample is the source of the 17 T cell receptor beta chains below, sequenced in a study of spatial heterogeneity in lung cancer. This sample's time point: blood at routine non-recurrence follow-up after resection. In TCRdb, the 5' RACE reads were re-called with MiXCR into one record per CDR3 protein. The data show about 45,000 distinct CDR3 sequences, with about 23% seen just once and less than 9% held by the top ten. The material sequenced was PBMCs, taken at follow-up. The receptors were sampled from a female donor with early-stage non-small cell lung cancer.

Only a few counts were recorded for this clonotype. The rearrangement uses TRBV7-6 and TRBJ1-1; D is unclear. Germline CDR1 is SGHVS and CDR2 is FNYEAQ. CDR3 size: 13 residues. V was pared by 1 base and J by 7 bases, with 10 bases between. CDR3 DNA: TGTGCCAGCAGCTTAGAGGCCGGCGGTGAAGCTTTCTTT. This codes for CASSLEAGGEAFF. The whole variable domain, remainder taken from reference TRBV7-6 and TRBJ1-1, is GAGVSQSPRYKVTKRGQDVALRCDPISGHVSLYWYRQALGQGPEFLTYFNYEAQQDKSGLPNDRFSAERPEGSISTLTIQRTEQRDSAMYRCASSLEAGGEAFFGQGTRLTVV.

This clonotype was picked up many times. The rearrangement uses TRBV12-3 or TRBV12-4 and TRBJ2-7, with 9 bases matching TRBD1. After removal of 8 bases from V and 6 bases from J, the junction contained 14 bases not matched to a gene. The CDR3 has 15 residues. CDR3 loop: CASGPSGTGLSEQYF. The CDR3, as DNA: TGTGCCAGCGGGCCTTCCGGGACAGGGTTAAGCGAGCAGTACTTC.

This clonotype has only a few counts. The rearrangement links TRBV20-1 to TRBJ2-7; D may correspond to TRBD1 or TRBD2 (5 bases each). Trimming pared 5 bases from V and 2 bases from J, leaving 13 bases between. The CDR3 runs 13 residues. Per germline, CDR1 DFQATT and CDR2 SNEGSKA (reference sequence). The CDR3 nucleotides are TGCAGTGCTCCCGGGACCGTAACCTACGAGCAGTACTTC. Protein sequence: CSAPGTVTYEQYF.

This clonotype was counted ten times or more. V gene TRBV28 combines with J gene TRBJ1-2, with D possibly being TRBD1 (6 bases). This CDR3 region has 13 residues. The ends were cut back, 4 bases at V and 2 bases at J, with 8 bases in the middle. Germline loops: CDR1 MDHEN, CDR2 SYDVKM. The CDR3 loop is CASSYRVNYGYTF. In DNA, the CDR3 is TGTGCCAGCAGTTACAGGGTCAACTATGGCTACACCTTC.

In this sample, this clonotype turned up once. The chain is built from TRBV14 and TRBJ2-4; no clear D gene. Germline-derived CDR1 and CDR2 are SGHDN and FVKESK. The CDR3 has 14 residues. V gave up 6 bases and J gave up 9 bases, with 18 bases separating them. CDR3 DNA sequence: TGTGCCAGCAGTCTTACTATCGGGCCCGTCATTCAGTACTTC. Its translation is CASSLTIGPVIQYF.

This clonotype was counted at least ten times. The chain couples TRBV10-2 to TRBJ2-6; no definite D call. This CDR3 comprises 17 residues. Germline V lookup: CDR1 WSHSY, CDR2 SAAADI. V gave up 8 bases and J gave up 0 bases, with 17 bases separating them. The CDR3 bases are TGCGCCAGCGGCGCAGACGGTTATAGCTCTGGGGCCAACGTCCTGACTTTC. Residues: CASGADGYSSGANVLTF.

The rearrangement uses TRBV7-3 and TRBJ2-3; 12 nucleotides line up with TRBD2. V shed 4 bases, J shed 1 base, and the junction held 3 bases outside the gene matches. Per germline, CDR1 SGHTA and CDR2 FQGTGA. CDR3 length equals 16 residues. The CDR3 region is CASSWGLAGRTDTQYF. The CDR3, as DNA: TGTGCCAGCAGCTGGGGACTAGCGGGCCGCACAGATACGCAGTATTTT.

This clonotype has a count of ten or more. The chain recombines TRBV7-3 with TRBJ2-2, with 7 nucleotides matching TRBD1. Germline CDR1 and CDR2: SGHTA and FQGTGA. The CDR3 loop spans 14 amino acids. Trimming cost V 5 bases and J 4 bases; bases outside gene matches: 4. The DNA of the CDR3 is TGTGCCAGCAGCCCGGGACAGCTCACCGGGGAGCTGTTTTTT. This translates into CASSPGQLTGELFF.

The V and J genes are TRBV5-6 and TRBJ2-5; D gene unclear. V was clipped by 1 base and J by 0 bases, with 4 bases between them. CDR1 SGHDT and CDR2 YYEEEE come from the germline V gene. The CDR3 sequence is 13 residues long. The CDR3, as DNA: TGTGCCAGCAGCTTGAGCTACCAAGAGACCCAGTACTTC. Amino acid sequence: CASSLSYQETQYF.

The chain couples TRBV7-2 to TRBJ2-3; D possibly uses TRBD1 or TRBD2 (5 bases each). Germline loops: CDR1 SGHTA, CDR2 FQGNSA. The CDR3 is 18 amino acids. Deletions cut 6 bases from V and 4 bases from J, with 26 bases between. The CDR3 DNA sequence: TGTGCCAGCAGTCCCCGGGACGGCTATGGTCTAATGCCAGATACGCAGTATTTT. Protein product: CASSPRDGYGLMPDTQYF.

This clonotype was counted ten times or more. V gene TRBV20-1 combines with J gene TRBJ2-1; 11 bases fit TRBD2. V lost 4 bases and J lost 9; bases outside the gene matches: 8. Germline V gives CDR1 DFQATT, CDR2 SNEGSKA (reference sequence). The CDR3 sequence is 14 residues long. The CDR3 sequence: CSAKLAGERPEQFF. The CDR3 DNA reads as TGCAGTGCTAAACTAGCGGGAGAACGCCCTGAGCAGTTCTTC.

This chain links TRBV19 with TRBJ2-2; D ambiguous. The CDR3 has 14 amino acids. The germline V and J ends were trimmed by 5 bases and 4 bases, with 11 bases remaining between them. The V gene's germline CDR1 is LNHDA and CDR2 SQIVND (reference sequence). The CDR3 DNA is TGTGCCAGTAGTGCATCCCGTGCCACCGGGGAGCTGTTTTTT. Its translation is CASSASRATGELFF. Based on the CDR3 plus reference TRBV19 and TRBJ2-2, the full variable domain is DGGITQSPKYLFRKEGQNVTLSCEQNLNHDAMYWYRQDPGQGLRLIYYSQIVNDFQKGDIAEGYSVSREKKESFPLTVTSAQKNPTAFYLCASSASRATGELFFGEGSRLTVL.

This clonotype has ten or more counts. The chain carries TRBV2 and TRBJ1-4; 8 nucleotides agree with TRBD1. The CDR3 sequence is 12 residues long. Germline CDR1 reads SNHLY; CDR2 reads FYNNEI. V gave up 10 bases and J gave up 7 bases; unmatched junction bases: 5. The CDR3: CAKRQGTEKLFF. CDR3 DNA sequence: TGTGCCAAGAGACAGGGGACTGAAAAACTGTTTTTT.

The chain employs TRBV5-1 and TRBJ2-3; 10 bases are shared with TRBD2. This CDR3 is built from 17 residues. The germline CDR1 and CDR2 sequences are SGHRS and YFSETQ. The V and J ends lost 0 bases and 0 bases, in that order; junction bases with no gene match: 4. The DNA for the CDR3 is TGCGCCAGCAGCTTGGATGCTAGCGGGGGCAGCACAGATACGCAGTATTTT. Its translation is CASSLDASGGSTDTQYF. Supplemented by reference TRBV5-1 and TRBJ2-3, the full variable domain reads KAGVTQTPRYLIKTRGQQVTLSCSPISGHRSVSWYQQTPGQGLQFLFEYFSETQRNKGNFPGRFSGRQFSNSRSEMNVSTLELGDSALYLCASSLDASGGSTDTQYFGPGTRLTVL.

This clonotype was found a few times. This chain connects TRBV11-2 to TRBJ2-2; no definite D call. Germline CDR1 reads SGHAT; CDR2 reads FQNNGV. This CDR3 region has 13 residues. The ends were cut back, 5 bases at V and 2 bases at J, with 6 bases in the middle. The CDR3 nucleotides read TGTGCCAGCAGCGGCATTAACACCGGGGAGCTGTTTTTT. Translating it yields CASSGINTGELFF. Full variable domain (outside the CDR3, taken from reference TRBV11-2 and TRBJ2-2): EAGVAQSPRYKIIEKRQSVAFWCNPISGHATLYWYQQILGQGPKLLIQFQNNGVVDDSQLPKDRFSAERLKGVDSTLKIQPAKLEDSAVYLCASSGINTGELFFGEGSRLTVL.

The CDR3 sequence: CASSADKNQPQHF. CDR3 bases: TGTGCCAGCTCAGCTGACAAGAATCAGCCCCAGCATTTT. The chain is built from TRBV18 and TRBJ1-5; the D is unclear. V was pared by 5 bases and J by 4 bases, with 9 bases between. This CDR3 spans 13 amino acids. Germline assignment: CDR1 KGHSH and CDR2 LQKENI.

At least ten counts were recorded for this clonotype. The chain uses TRBV7-8 and TRBJ2-1; D gene uncertain. V was trimmed by 3 bases and J by 5 bases, leaving 17 bases between them. Germline CDR1 SGHVS, CDR2 FQNEAQ. CDR3 length: 16 residues. CDR3 coding DNA: TGTGCCAGCAGCTTGGGTGCCGCCTACCGAAACAATGAGCAGTTCTTC. It codes for CASSLGAAYRNNEQFF.